This entry lists 23 T cell receptor beta chains sequenced from one sample in a study of T cells after yellow fever vaccination. TCRdb re-analysed the 5' RACE reads in MiXCR, keeping a single row per CDR3 protein. The data show more than 65,000 distinct CDR3 sequences, 5.5% to 7.5% seen once. The material sequenced was CD4+ T cells sorted from PBMCs, taken less than 16 days after the first yellow fever vaccination. Receptors originate from a man aged 18-30 years who received the YFV17D yellow fever vaccine.

Ten or more counts support this clonotype. The J gene is TRBJ2-5, the V gene TRBV29-1; the match to TRBD2 covers 8 bases. Germline assignment: CDR1 SQVTM and CDR2 ANQGSEA. J was trimmed by 2 bases and V by 3 bases; bases with no gene match: 5. The CDR3 consists of 14 residues. The CDR3 reads CSVDGPSGQETQYF. The CDR3 nucleotides read TGCAGCGTTGATGGCCCTAGCGGGCAAGAGACCCAGTACTTC.

This clonotype appeared many times. J is TRBJ2-3 and V is TRBV7-2; perhaps TRBD1 as D (5 bases). The CDR3 covers 13 residues. CDR1 is SGHTA, CDR2 FQGNSA, per germline. Deletions cut 8 bases from V and 6 bases from J, with 15 bases between. Written as DNA, the CDR3 is TGTGCCAGCGGAGCGAGGAAGGGGGATACGCAGTATTTT. This translates into CASGARKGDTQYF.

This clonotype showed up many times. This chain links TRBV6-5 with TRBJ2-3, with TRBD1 as a possible D gene (6 bases). The CDR3 totals 16 residues. Trimming left V 1 base short and J 0 bases short, with 11 bases between. Germline loops: CDR1 MNHEY, CDR2 SVGAGI. As DNA, the CDR3 is TGTGCCAGCAGTTACTTGTCAGGGACAAGCACAGATACGCAGTATTTT. This codes for CASSYLSGTSTDTQYF.

This clonotype has a count of ten or more. The CDR3 spells CASSPGEGLYGYTF. The CDR3 nucleotides read TGTGCCAGCAGTCCAGGGGAGGGACTCTATGGCTACACCTTC. The chain recombines TRBV12-3 or TRBV12-4 with TRBJ1-2; possible D gene TRBD1, 6 bases. Between the trimmed V and J ends, which lost 5 bases and 4 bases, there was a span of 14 bases. This CDR3 comprises 14 residues.

This clonotype was observed at least ten times. V gene TRBV7-8 combines with J gene TRBJ2-5, with a weak D call TRBD2 (6 bases). This CDR3 has 13 residues. Germline loops: CDR1 SGHVS, CDR2 FQNEAQ. V was pared by 7 bases and J by 6 bases, with 15 bases between. Here the CDR3 DNA reads TGTGCCAGCACCCAGCGGCGGGGAAAGACCCAGTACTTC. Translating it yields CASTQRRGKTQYF. The whole variable domain, filled in from reference TRBV7-8 and TRBJ2-5, reads GAGVSQSPRYKVAKRGQDVALRCDPISGHVSLFWYQQALGQGPEFLTYFQNEAQLDKSGLPSDRFFAERPEGSVSTLKIQRTQQEDSAVYLCASTQRRGKTQYFGPGTRLLVL.

This clonotype was observed many times. This chain uses TRBV6-4 with TRBJ2-3; 9 bases map to TRBD1. Germline trimming cut 4 bases from V and 6 bases from J; bases unmatched to any gene: 8. The CDR3 extends over 15 amino acids. Germline CDR1 MRHNA, CDR2 SNTAGT. The CDR3 is CASSAGTGSSDTQYF. CDR3 DNA sequence: TGTGCCAGCAGTGCCGGGACAGGGTCCTCCGATACGCAGTATTTT.

This clonotype was observed at least ten times. This chain connects TRBV11-2 to TRBJ2-3, with no clear D. The germline V and J ends were trimmed by 0 bases and 3 bases, with 4 bases remaining between them. The V gene's germline CDR1 is SGHAT and CDR2 FQNNGV. The length of the CDR3 is 13 residues. The CDR3 reads CASSLDRTDTQYF. The CDR3 nucleotides read TGTGCCAGCAGCTTAGATCGTACAGATACGCAGTATTTT.

This clonotype occurred many times. The chain is built from TRBV29-1 and TRBJ2-3, with 8 bases that match TRBD2. This CDR3 has 15 residues. Looked up from germline, CDR1 is SQVTM and CDR2 is ANQGSEA. Losses at the gene ends were 7 bases for V and 3 bases for J; bases not matched to a gene: 12. The CDR3 bases are TGCAGCGCCCGGTTGACTAGCGCATTGACAGATACGCAGTATTTT. This translates into CSARLTSALTDTQYF.

This clonotype has ten or more counts. The chain employs TRBV7-9 and TRBJ1-3; TRBD1 agrees at 10 bases. V shed 5 bases and J 1 base; nucleotides not matched to a gene: 2. Per the germline V gene, CDR1 is SEHNR and CDR2 is FQNEAQ (reference sequence). The length of the CDR3 is 15 residues. CDR3 nucleotides: TGTGCCAGCAGCGAGGGACAGGGGTCTGGAAACACCATATATTTT. This translates into CASSEGQGSGNTIYF. The variable domain in full, with the rest retrieved from reference TRBV7-9 and TRBJ1-3, is DTGVSQNPRHKITKRGQNVTFRCDPISEHNRLYWYRQTLGQGPEFLTYFQNEAQLEKSRLLSDRFSAERPKGSFSTLEIQRTEQGDSAMYLCASSEGQGSGNTIYFGEGSWLTVV.

The sample holds many counts of this clonotype. The rearrangement uses TRBV30 and TRBJ2-2; 11 nucleotides match TRBD2. Germline loops: CDR1 GTSNPN, CDR2 SVGIG (reference sequence). This CDR3 has 15 residues. J was trimmed by 8 bases and V by 1 base; bases with no gene match: 6. CDR3 coding DNA: TGTGCCTGGAGTGCTAGCGGGGGGTCATATGGGGAGCTGTTTTTT. It yields the protein CAWSASGGSYGELFF.

This clonotype was seen repeatedly, ten times or more. The rearrangement joins TRBV7-2 to TRBJ1-5, with 7 bases lining up with TRBD1. The germline V gene encodes CDR1 SGHTA and CDR2 FQGNSA. The CDR3 consists of 14 residues. Unmatched junction bases numbered 10, after V lost 5 bases and J lost 9 bases. In nucleotides, the CDR3 is TGTGCCAGCAGCCTCGAGGGGGCGAGGCGGCCCCAGCATTTT. It specifies CASSLEGARRPQHF.

The V call is TRBV9, the J call TRBJ1-6; 7 bases are shared with TRBD1. Per germline, CDR1 SGDLS and CDR2 YYNGEE. V dropped 5 bases and J dropped 6; count of bases not matched to a gene: 8. The CDR3 runs to 15 residues. The CDR3 sequence is CASSFGRDSNSPLHF. The CDR3 nucleotides read TGTGCCAGCAGTTTCGGCCGGGACAGTAATTCACCCCTCCACTTT.

This rearrangement joins TRBV7-2 to TRBJ2-3, with no clear D. CDR3 length: 13 amino acids. Germline V gene lookup returns CDR1 SGHTA and CDR2 FQGNSA. Trimming pared 3 bases from V and 4 bases from J, leaving 8 bases between. This CDR3 reads CASSFNNADTQYF. Written as DNA, the CDR3 is TGTGCCAGCAGCTTCAACAACGCAGATACGCAGTATTTT.

This clonotype was counted ten times or more. The V call is TRBV6-2 or TRBV6-3, the J call TRBJ1-6, with D uncertain. Germline V gene data show CDR1 as MNHEY and CDR2 as SVGEGT. Trimming removed 1 base at V and 9 bases at J, with 10 bases between. This CDR3 contains 14 residues. CDR3 DNA sequence: TGTGCCAGCAGTTACTATGGACCCTCTTCACCCCTCCACTTT. It specifies CASSYYGPSSPLHF.

This clonotype was recorded many times. The gene calls are TRBV6-5 and TRBJ2-7, with TRBD2 matching over 7 bases. J gave up 0 bases and V 0 bases, and 2 bases lay outside the gene matches. Looked up from germline, CDR1 is MNHEY and CDR2 is SVGAGI. The CDR3 runs 15 residues. The CDR3 DNA reads TGTGCCAGCAGTTACTCGCCTAGCGGCTCCTACGAGCAGTACTTC. This encodes CASSYSPSGSYEQYF.

This clonotype was picked up many times. The chain links TRBV10-3 to TRBJ2-7, with D possibly TRBD2 on 6 matching bases. The ends were cut back, 10 bases at V and 3 bases at J, with 10 bases in the middle. CDR1 and CDR2 (germline): ENHRY, SYGVKD. This CDR3 region has 11 residues. CDR3 in amino acids: CATRDFYEQYV. CDR3 sequence (DNA): TGTGCCACGAGGGACTTCTACGAGCAGTACGTC.

The table lists this clonotype with many counts. The V and J genes are TRBV24-1 and TRBJ2-5, with D unresolved. The length of the CDR3 is 15 residues. The V end lost 4 bases, the J end lost 5 bases, and 16 bases lay between the germline ends. Germline CDR1 and CDR2: KGHDR and SFDVKD. This CDR3 is CATSDSRPGHETQYF. In DNA form, the CDR3 reads TGTGCCACCAGTGACTCCAGACCCGGGCATGAGACCCAGTACTTC.

This clonotype was counted at least ten times. V gene TRBV27 combines with J gene TRBJ1-2, with D tentatively TRBD1 (6 bases). Trimming took 8 bases from V and 8 from J, leaving 21 bases between them. The germline CDR1 and CDR2 sequences are MNHEY and SMNVEV (reference sequence). The CDR3 length is 14 residues. The CDR3 region is CASSTWGGRAGYTF. The DNA of the CDR3 is TGTGCCAGCTCAACCTGGGGGGGCAGGGCGGGCTACACCTTC.

Only a few counts were recorded for this clonotype. The chain couples TRBV28 to TRBJ1-6, with D maybe TRBD1 (6 bases). Germline CDR1 reads MDHEN; CDR2 reads SYDVKM. Trimming removed 5 bases from V and 0 bases from J, with 23 bases in between. There are 20 residues in the CDR3. CDR3 nucleotides: TGTGCCAGCAGTAAACAGGGTGGGGTCGCGATCAGCTCCTATAATTCACCCCTCCACTTT. This codes for CASSKQGGVAISSYNSPLHF.

This clonotype occurred a few times. This chain links TRBV7-7 with TRBJ2-2, with a tentative D call TRBD2 (7 bases). Germline CDR1 and CDR2: SSHAT and FNYEAQ (reference sequence). Trimming removed 3 bases from V and 7 bases from J, with 12 bases in between. This CDR3 spans 14 amino acids. The CDR3 here is CASSLGGGFGELFF. The CDR3, as DNA: TGTGCCAGCAGCTTGGGGGGGGGCTTCGGGGAGCTGTTTTTT.

This clonotype came up many times. The chain links TRBV6-2 or TRBV6-3 to TRBJ2-7; 10 bases match TRBD1. Germline V gives CDR1 MNHEY, CDR2 SVGEGT. Trimming cost V 5 bases and J 3 bases; bases outside gene matches: 10. CDR3 length equals 16 residues. CDR3 nucleotide sequence: TGTGCCAGCAGTGAACTCCCCGGGACAGGGGTCTACGAGCAGTACGTC. This encodes CASSELPGTGVYEQYV.

Many counts were recorded for this clonotype. The V gene is TRBV4-2, the J gene TRBJ1-5, with D tentatively TRBD1 (5 bases). CDR1 is LGHNA, CDR2 YNFKEQ, per germline. The CDR3 totals 13 residues. Trimming took 4 bases from V and 7 from J, leaving 11 bases between them. The CDR3 DNA reads as TGTGCCAGCAGCCCTGGGGGACGACAGCCCCAGCATTTT. Residues: CASSPGGRQPQHF.

This clonotype occurred many times. CDR3: CASSLAGTRGDTQYF. DNA for the CDR3: TGTGCCAGCAGCTTAGCCGGGACTAGAGGGGATACGCAGTATTTT. This rearrangement joins TRBV7-6 to TRBJ2-3; 8 bases fit TRBD2. Trimming took 0 bases from V and 6 from J; bases not matched to a gene: 5. CDR3 size: 15 residues. Germline assignment: CDR1 SGHVS and CDR2 FNYEAQ.